The subject of this entry is one TCR beta chain. The entry originates in a study of cytomegalovirus exposure and HLA in healthy donors. The PCR ran on 60 Vbeta and 13 Jbeta primers. Profiling relied on immunoSEQ multiplex PCR, and the TCRdb table lists in-frame clones only, not all of them. The data show 120,000 to 150,000 clones, with around 80% seen just once and 5.7% held by the top ten. This CDR3 region has 15 residues. Deletions cut 1 base from V and 2 bases from J, with 10 bases between. CDR1 and CDR2 (germline): SGHTA, FQGNSA. The rearrangement uses TRBV7-2 and TRBJ2-3; a possible D gene is TRBD2 (6 bases). Sequencing was performed on PBMCs. This receptor was identified in a man aged 25 to 45 in good health and CMV-seropositive. CDR3 coding DNA: TGTGCCAGCAGCTTAGAGGGGCGGGACACAGATACGCAGTATTTT. Encoded protein: CASSLEGRDTDTQYF.